This record looks at one T cell receptor (beta chain) sequence and its context. Its antigen is still unknown. This sample's time point: sample taken at primary tumor resection. Whole RNA from tumor, nontumor lung or frozen PBMC was sequenced unsorted. Donors were around 70 untreated early-stage non-small cell lung cancer patients. Germline lookup yields CDR1 LGHNA and CDR2 YSLEER. With 0 bases removed from V and 9 bases from J, the gap between germline ends came to 10 bases. There are 13 residues in the CDR3. These data come from a study of spatial heterogeneity in lung cancer. Across the whole study: Fewer alpha-chain than beta-chain sequences were consistently detected.

Unique molecular identifiers tagged every individual TCR cDNA molecule. Each CDR3 protein is one row after TCRdb ran MiXCR on the 5' RACE reads. This table has under 40,000 distinct CDR3 sequences, 5.8% appearing once. Whole-study results and caveats: At tumor resection, ubiquitous expanded TCRs were detected in blood more often than later.

The sequence was obtained from a male donor with early-stage non-small cell lung cancer. V usage is TRBV4-3 and J usage is TRBJ2-3; the D gene could be TRBD1 or TRBD2 (5 bases each). Material: PBMCs, obtained at surgery. CDR3 in DNA: TGCGCCAGCAGCCAAGATGGGACCTTGACGCAGTATTTT. Translating gives CASSQDGTLTQYF.